This section outlines one TCR beta chain sequence together with its context. Its antigen is as yet unknown. Between the trimmed V and J ends, which lost 10 bases and 4 bases, there was a span of 16 bases. There are 13 residues in the CDR3. The data belong to a study of T cell responses to AZD1222 COVID-19 vaccine. The study's findings and limits: Within unmutated variant regions lay the reported targets of nearly half of spike-specific TCRs. The peak T cell response came first, and repertoires were sampled only after it.

Assay: immunoSEQ multiplex PCR; the TCRdb copy retains only in-frame clones and omits some. The sample has 200,000 to 250,000 clones, about 93% seen once. The J gene is TRBJ1-1, the V gene TRBV12-3 or TRBV12-4; tentatively, D is TRBD1 (5 bases). The TCR sequence derives from an adult in good health. The specimen was peripheral blood, collected on day 0 of MenACWY control vaccination. The CDR3 sequence is CATSPLGTTEAFF. The CDR3 DNA reads as TGTGCCACCTCCCCACTGGGGACCACTGAAGCTTTCTTT.